A selection of T cell receptor beta chains follows, all from one sample in a study of identical twins. TCRdb re-called the 5' RACE reads with MiXCR, one entry per CDR3 protein. This table has about 200,000 distinct CDR3 sequences, roughly 15% appearing once. These data also featured in a second study, about T cells expressing NK-cell markers.

Sequenced: CD8+ T cells sorted from blood. The receptors shown here come from a woman aged 18-35 years in good health. The CDR3 runs from the conserved cysteine through the conserved F or W. Each record gives: V gene, clone size, J gene, D gene, CDR3 DNA, CDR3 protein. The D gene is left open where the match is weak. Rows give clone size only sometimes, using once, few, many, or a class for an expanded clone.

V: TRBV9; size: NA; J: TRBJ2-3; D: TRBD2; DNA: TGTGCCAGCAGCTCGAGCGGGGTCACAGATACGCAGTATTTT; CDR3: CASSSSGVTDTQYF
V: TRBV6-1; size: NA; J: TRBJ2-5; D: TRBD2; DNA: TGTGCCAGCCAGGGTAGCGGGGGCCGGAGGGAGACCCAGTACTTC; CDR3: CASQGSGGRRETQYF
V: TRBV20-1; size: many; J: TRBJ2-3; D: NA; DNA: TGCAGTGCCAGAGGGCTACCCCCGGTGGCGGATACGCAGTATTTT; CDR3: CSARGLPPVADTQYF
V: TRBV11-2; size: NA; J: TRBJ2-2; D: TRBD2; DNA: TGTGCCAGCAGCTACGTCCTAGCGGGAGCAGACACCGGGGAGCTGTTTTTT; CDR3: CASSYVLAGADTGELFF
V: TRBV5-6; size: NA; J: TRBJ2-7; D: NA; DNA: TGTGCCAGCAGCCCCGGGCTCCTATGCGAGCAGTACTTC; CDR3: CASSPGLLCEQYF
V: TRBV4-1; size: NA; J: TRBJ2-3; D: NA; DNA: TGCGCCAGCAGCCAAGGGGTTGCGGGATTAACAGATACGCAGTATTTT; CDR3: CASSQGVAGLTDTQYF
V: TRBV7-8; size: few; J: TRBJ2-7; D: TRBD1; DNA: TGTGCCAGCAGCTCACAGGGGGCACACGAGCAGTACTTC; CDR3: CASSSQGAHEQYF
V: TRBV9; size: NA; J: TRBJ2-3; D: TRBD2; DNA: TGTGCCAGCAGCAGATACCTAGCGGGAGGCACTCACGCGGGGCCAGATACGCAGTATTTT; CDR3: CASSRYLAGGTHAGPDTQYF
V: TRBV12-3/TRBV12-4; size: few; J: TRBJ2-4; D: TRBD1; DNA: TGTGCCAGCAGTGCCTGGGACAGGGGCCAAAAGCTAGCCAAAAACATTCAGTACTTC; CDR3: CASSAWDRGQKLAKNIQYF
V: TRBV29-1; size: NA; J: TRBJ2-5; D: TRBD2; DNA: TGCAGCGTTGAAATAGGGCTAGCGGGGTACATTAAGGCCCAGTACTTC; CDR3: CSVEIGLAGYIKAQYF
V: TRBV3-1; size: NA; J: TRBJ2-1; D: NA; DNA: TGTGCCAGCAGCCTCCAATTAGTCGGGCCAGTCGACAATGAGCAGTTCTTC; CDR3: CASSLQLVGPVDNEQFF
V: TRBV4-3; size: many; J: TRBJ1-2; D: NA; DNA: TGCGCCAGCAGCCGGACGTTGACAGCCGTTCCCACTTATGGCTACACCTTC; CDR3: CASSRTLTAVPTYGYTF
V: TRBV6-5; size: NA; J: TRBJ2-7; D: NA; DNA: TGTGCCAGCAGTTACGGGGGGACCAACGACGAGCAGTACTTC; CDR3: CASSYGGTNDEQYF
V: TRBV6-1; size: NA; J: TRBJ1-3; D: TRBD1; DNA: TGTGCCAGCAGTGAAGAGGACAGGGAAGGTAACACCATATATTTT; CDR3: CASSEEDREGNTIYF
V: TRBV25-1; size: NA; J: TRBJ1-2; D: NA; DNA: TGTGCCAGCAGTGACGGCGAGGAGAACTATGGCTACACCTTC; CDR3: CASSDGEENYGYTF
V: TRBV29-1; size: NA; J: TRBJ2-1; D: NA; DNA: TGCAGCGTAGACCCCCGGCGCCACGGGTCCTACAATGAGCAGTTCTTC; CDR3: CSVDPRRHGSYNEQFF
V: TRBV12-3/TRBV12-4; size: many; J: TRBJ2-7; D: TRBD1; DNA: TGTGCCAGCCGCCTCGGACAGGGAGCCTACGAGCAGTACTTC; CDR3: CASRLGQGAYEQYF
V: TRBV6-5; size: few; J: TRBJ1-5; D: NA; DNA: TGTGCCAGCAGTGACTCGACGGATAGCAATCAGCCCCAGCATTTT; CDR3: CASSDSTDSNQPQHF
V: TRBV11-2; size: few; J: TRBJ2-1; D: TRBD2; DNA: TGTGCCAGCAGCTTAATTTCACTAGCGGGAGGCAGGGAGCAGTTCTTC; CDR3: CASSLISLAGGREQFF
V: TRBV7-9; size: few; J: TRBJ2-1; D: TRBD2; DNA: TGTGCCAGCAGCCGCACTAGCGGGGGGGAATACAATGAGCAGTTCTTC; CDR3: CASSRTSGGEYNEQFF
V: TRBV12-5; size: few; J: TRBJ2-6; D: NA; DNA: TGTGCTAGTGGTTTCGGAGCCTCTGGGGCCAACGTCCTGACTTTC; CDR3: CASGFGASGANVLTF
V: TRBV3-1; size: NA; J: TRBJ2-7; D: NA; DNA: TGTGCCAGCAGCCCCACGCGATCGTACGAGCAGTACTTC; CDR3: CASSPTRSYEQYF
V: TRBV29-1; size: NA; J: TRBJ2-1; D: TRBD1; DNA: TGCAGCGTTGTCCCGGGACAGAAATACAATGAGCAGTTCTTC; CDR3: CSVVPGQKYNEQFF
V: TRBV7-9; size: few; J: TRBJ2-7; D: NA; DNA: TGTGCCAGCAGCTTACTTGACAGAGCCTACGAGCAGTACTTC; CDR3: CASSLLDRAYEQYF